These 11 T cell receptor beta chains were all obtained from the same sample, sequenced in a study of blood T cells in healthy people across ages. For the second PCR, which ran for about 6 to 11 cycles, a sample-barcoded 5' primer and a J-beta primer mix were used. Via MiXCR, TCRdb re-called the 5' RACE reads, giving one row per CDR3 protein. The sample yields approximately 2,000,000 distinct CDR3 sequences, approximately 39% seen once. Sequencing input: blood. The receptors were gathered from a human donor in good health.

This clonotype was picked up a small number of times. The chain carries TRBV4-3 and TRBJ1-4, with D possibly being TRBD1 (5 bases). Germline CDR1 reads LGHNA; CDR2 reads YSLEER. V lost 0 bases and J 5 bases, leaving 13 bases between the germline ends. The CDR3 covers 16 residues. The CDR3 sequence: CASSQDPGRRNEKLFF. CDR3 in DNA: TGCGCCAGCAGCCAAGATCCGGGACGTAGGAATGAAAAACTGTTTTTT.

This clonotype was recorded at least ten times. V is TRBV29-1 and J is TRBJ2-5, with TRBD2 identical over 7 bases. V was clipped by 4 bases and J by 7 bases; unmatched bases: 9. CDR1 and CDR2 from the germline V gene are SQVTM and ANQGSEA. The CDR3 spans 13 residues. The CDR3: CSVVGGGGRTQYF. In DNA, the CDR3 is TGCAGCGTTGTAGGCGGGGGAGGACGGACCCAGTACTTC.

The chain is built from TRBV20-1 and TRBJ2-7, with 7 bases identical to TRBD2. Near its end, the DNA agrees better with TRBJ2-5, so the J call may be wrong. Germline V CDR1 and CDR2: DFQATT, SNEGSKA (reference sequence). There are 13 residues in the CDR3. The CDR3 sequence is CSAAGDSEETQYF. The CDR3 nucleotides read TGCAGTGCTGCGGGAGACAGCGAAGAGACCCAGTACTTC.

This chain uses TRBV10-3 with TRBJ2-5, with 11 bases identical to TRBD2. After removal of 7 bases from V and 11 bases from J, the junction contained 18 bases not matched to a gene. In germline, CDR1 is ENHRY, CDR2 SYGVKD. This CDR3 comprises 16 residues. Written as DNA, the CDR3 is TGTGCCATCAAGGGGGCTAGCGGGGGGACCTCGGGCAAGCAGTACTTC. Residues: CAIKGASGGTSGKQYF.

V is TRBV12-3 or TRBV12-4 and J is TRBJ1-2, with 7 bases matching TRBD1. The CDR3 is made up of 15 amino acids. The V and J ends lost 4 bases and 4 bases, in that order; junction bases with no gene match: 9. The CDR3 protein is CASSWWGQQIYGYTF. The CDR3 DNA reads TGTGCCAGCAGTTGGTGGGGACAGCAGATCTATGGCTACACCTTC.

The chain couples TRBV9 to TRBJ1-6; weak D call: TRBD1 (5 bases). Per germline, CDR1 SGDLS and CDR2 YYNGEE. The CDR3 covers 16 residues. V was shortened by 0 bases and J by 12 bases, with 19 bases between the two germline ends. The CDR3 DNA sequence: TGTGCCAGCAGCGTAGGGGCAGGGAGTCGGGTAGTACCCCTCCACTTT. This translates into CASSVGAGSRVVPLHF.

CDR3 protein: CASSLVGVVNTQYF. The CDR3, as DNA: TGTGCCAGCAGCTTAGTAGGTGTCGTCAATACGCAGTATTTT. The J gene is TRBJ2-3, the V gene TRBV7-2; D unclear. This CDR3 has 14 amino acids. The germline V and J ends were trimmed by 1 base and 7 bases, with 12 bases remaining between them. CDR1 and CDR2 (germline): SGHTA, FQGNSA.

The chain recombines TRBV7-9 with TRBJ2-1; 8 bases map to TRBD1. After removal of 10 bases from V and 5 bases from J, the junction contained 7 bases not matched to a gene. CDR1 is SEHNR and CDR2 is FQNEAQ in the germline V gene (reference sequence). The length of the CDR3 is 13 residues. The DNA of the CDR3 is TGTGCCACCGGGGACAGGATACACAATGAGCAGTTCTTC. Translated, it gives CATGDRIHNEQFF.

The genes are TRBV4-1 and TRBJ2-1; TRBD1 matches 11 bases. The V gene end was trimmed by 5 bases and the J gene end by 6 bases; junction bases not matched to a gene: 6. Germline values: CDR1 MGHRA, CDR2 YSYEKL. CDR3 length: 15 amino acids. The CDR3 nucleotides are TGCGCCAGCAGCTATGGACAGGGGGCTTCCAATGAGCAGTTCTTC. It codes for CASSYGQGASNEQFF.

This sequence joins TRBV28 and TRBJ2-5; 11 bases align to TRBD2. The V and J ends lost 5 bases and 11 bases, in that order; junction bases with no gene match: 10. The CDR3 loop spans 14 amino acids. CDR1 MDHEN and CDR2 SYDVKM come from the germline V gene. The CDR3 region is CASSLGLAVNGQYF. In DNA form, the CDR3 reads TGTGCCAGCAGTCTGGGACTAGCGGTTAACGGGCAGTACTTC.

V usage is TRBV7-2 and J usage is TRBJ1-2; tentatively, D is TRBD1 (6 bases). V lost 4 bases and J lost 4, with 16 bases in between. The CDR3 totals 15 residues. Germline V gene sequence: CDR1 SGHTA, CDR2 FQGNSA. CDR3 in amino acids: CASSSRTDRGYGYTF. The CDR3 nucleotides are TGTGCCAGCAGCTCTCGGACAGACCGAGGCTATGGCTACACCTTC.